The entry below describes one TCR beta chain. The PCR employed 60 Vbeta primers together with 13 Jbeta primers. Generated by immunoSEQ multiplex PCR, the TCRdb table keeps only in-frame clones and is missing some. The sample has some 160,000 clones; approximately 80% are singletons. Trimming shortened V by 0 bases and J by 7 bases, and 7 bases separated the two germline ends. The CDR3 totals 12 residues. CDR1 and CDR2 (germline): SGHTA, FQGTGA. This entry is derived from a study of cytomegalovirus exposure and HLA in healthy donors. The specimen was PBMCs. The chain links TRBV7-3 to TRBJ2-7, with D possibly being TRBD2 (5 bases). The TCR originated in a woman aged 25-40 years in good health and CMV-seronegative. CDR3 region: CASSLTTGEQYF. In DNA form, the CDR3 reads TGTGCCAGCAGCTTAACGACGGGAGAGCAGTACTTC.